The entry below describes one T cell receptor (beta chain). Antigen specificity is unknown. CDR3 and TCR beta VDJ profiling relied on a genomic DNA template. TCRdb reprocessed the reads with MiXCR, giving one entry per CDR3 protein. Of 150,000 to 200,000 distinct CDR3 sequences listed, 64% are singletons. This record belongs to a study of CD8+CD57+ T cells in acquired aplastic anemia. Whole-study context: Quantities of DNA derived from sorted CD4+ and CD8+ cells averaged around 3 ug.

Findings of the study overall: The study found no significant CD8+ Simpson's diversity difference between patients and controls. The same twenty-nine CD8+ CDR3 sequences occurred in patients and in controls.

V was trimmed by 8 bases and J by 2 bases, leaving 10 bases between them. Looked up from germline, CDR1 is SGHNT and CDR2 is YENEEA. The CDR3 is made up of 12 amino acids. This receptor was taken from a human donor with severe aplastic anemia or a healthy control (not recorded which). The V and J genes are TRBV11-3 and TRBJ2-7, with D possibly being TRBD1 or TRBD2 (5 bases each). The sample was sorted CD4+, CD8+, or CD8+CD57+ T cells (not recorded which) from PBMCs. The CDR3 nucleotides read TGTGCCAGCGGGGGACGGACCTACGAGCAGTACTTC. Its protein is CASGGRTYEQYF.